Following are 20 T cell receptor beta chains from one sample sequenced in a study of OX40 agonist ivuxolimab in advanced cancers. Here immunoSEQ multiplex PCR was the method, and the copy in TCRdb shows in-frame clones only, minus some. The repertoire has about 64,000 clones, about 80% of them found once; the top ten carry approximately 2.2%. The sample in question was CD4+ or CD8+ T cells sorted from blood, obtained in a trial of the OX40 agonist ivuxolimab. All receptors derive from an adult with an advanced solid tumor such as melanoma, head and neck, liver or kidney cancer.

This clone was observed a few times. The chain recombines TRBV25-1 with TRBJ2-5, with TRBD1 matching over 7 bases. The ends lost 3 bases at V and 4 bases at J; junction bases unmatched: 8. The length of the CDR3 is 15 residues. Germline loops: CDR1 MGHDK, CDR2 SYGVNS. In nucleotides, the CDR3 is TGTGCCAGCAGTGAGCCCAAACAGGGGATAGAGACCCAGTACTTC. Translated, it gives CASSEPKQGIETQYF.

CDR3 amino acids: CASSVGGFGGSRAETQYF. The CDR3 bases are TGTGCCAGCAGCGTAGGAGGGTTCGGCGGGAGTAGAGCGGAGACCCAGTACTTC. The chain links TRBV9 to TRBJ2-5; 7 nucleotides agree with TRBD2. V was pared by 0 bases and J by 5 bases, with 16 bases of the junction left unmatched. The CDR3 totals 18 residues. Germline-derived CDR1 and CDR2 are SGDLS and YYNGEE.

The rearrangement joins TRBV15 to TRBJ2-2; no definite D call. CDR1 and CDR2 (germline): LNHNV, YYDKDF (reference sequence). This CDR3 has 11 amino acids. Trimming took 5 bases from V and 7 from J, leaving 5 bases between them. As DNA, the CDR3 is TGTGCCACCAGCCTACGCGGGGAGCTGTTTTTT. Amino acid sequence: CATSLRGELFF.

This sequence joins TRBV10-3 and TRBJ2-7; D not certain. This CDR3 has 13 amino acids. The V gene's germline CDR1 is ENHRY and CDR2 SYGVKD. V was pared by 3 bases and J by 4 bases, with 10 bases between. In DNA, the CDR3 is TGTGCCATCAGTGAAAGCGCACCTTACGAGCAGTACTTC. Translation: CAISESAPYEQYF.

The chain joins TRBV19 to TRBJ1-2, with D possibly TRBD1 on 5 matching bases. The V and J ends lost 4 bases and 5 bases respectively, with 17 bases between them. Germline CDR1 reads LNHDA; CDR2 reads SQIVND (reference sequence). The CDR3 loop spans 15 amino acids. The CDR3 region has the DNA TGTGCCAGTAGTAACGGGGCCCGATCGAATTATGGCTACACCTTC. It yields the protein CASSNGARSNYGYTF.

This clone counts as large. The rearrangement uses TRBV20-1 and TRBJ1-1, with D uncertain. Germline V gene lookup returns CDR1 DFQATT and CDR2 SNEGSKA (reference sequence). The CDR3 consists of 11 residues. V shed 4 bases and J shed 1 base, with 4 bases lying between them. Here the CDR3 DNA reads TGCAGTGCTATGAGGAACACTGAAGCTTTCTTT. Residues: CSAMRNTEAFF.

CDR3 amino acids: CASSQTGPYEQYF. The DNA for the CDR3 is TGTGCCAGCAGCCAGACAGGACCCTACGAGCAGTACTTC. The rearrangement links TRBV28 to TRBJ2-7; D possibly corresponds to TRBD1 (6 bases). Germline loops: CDR1 MDHEN, CDR2 SYDVKM. Between the trimmed V and J ends, which lost 6 bases and 2 bases, there was a span of 11 bases. CDR3 length: 13 residues.

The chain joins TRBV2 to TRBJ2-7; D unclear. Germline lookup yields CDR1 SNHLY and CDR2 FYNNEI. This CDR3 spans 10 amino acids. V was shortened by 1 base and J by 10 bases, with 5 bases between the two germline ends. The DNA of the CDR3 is TGTGCCAGCAGTGAAGTTGAACAGTACTTC. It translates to CASSEVEQYF.

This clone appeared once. CDR3 DNA: TGTGCCAGCAGCGCCTTCGGGACAGTCGAGGGCTACACCTTC. Amino acids: CASSAFGTVEGYTF. The chain joins TRBV9 to TRBJ1-2; the match to TRBD1 covers 7 bases. The CDR3 has 14 residues. The V and J ends lost 3 bases and 8 bases, in that order; junction bases with no gene match: 10. CDR1 and CDR2 from the germline V gene are SGDLS and YYNGEE.

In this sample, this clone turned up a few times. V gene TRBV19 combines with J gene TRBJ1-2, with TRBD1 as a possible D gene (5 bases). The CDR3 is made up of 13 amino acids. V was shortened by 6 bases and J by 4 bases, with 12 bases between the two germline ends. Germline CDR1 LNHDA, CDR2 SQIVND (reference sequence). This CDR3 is CASRSTVIYGYTF. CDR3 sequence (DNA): TGTGCCAGTAGGTCGACAGTCATCTATGGCTACACCTTC.

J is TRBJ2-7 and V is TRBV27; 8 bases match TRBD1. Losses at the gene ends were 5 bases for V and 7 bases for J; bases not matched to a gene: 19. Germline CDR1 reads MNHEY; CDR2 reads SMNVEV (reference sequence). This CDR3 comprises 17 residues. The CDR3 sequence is CASSTRDRIFPTWEQYF. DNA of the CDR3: TGTGCCAGCAGTACCCGGGACAGGATTTTTCCTACTTGGGAGCAGTACTTC.

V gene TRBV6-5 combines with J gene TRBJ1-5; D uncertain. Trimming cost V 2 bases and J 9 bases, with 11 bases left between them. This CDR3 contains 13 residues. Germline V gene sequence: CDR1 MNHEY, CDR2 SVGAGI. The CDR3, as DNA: TGTGCCAGCAGTTACGTCGAGGGAAGGCCCCAGCATTTT. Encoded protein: CASSYVEGRPQHF.

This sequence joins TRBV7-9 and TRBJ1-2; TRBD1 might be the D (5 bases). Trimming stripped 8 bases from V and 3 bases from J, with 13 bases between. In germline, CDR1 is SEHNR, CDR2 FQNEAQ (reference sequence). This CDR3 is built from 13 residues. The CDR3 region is CASGAAPYYGYTF. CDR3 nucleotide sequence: TGTGCCAGCGGGGCAGCACCCTACTATGGCTACACCTTC.

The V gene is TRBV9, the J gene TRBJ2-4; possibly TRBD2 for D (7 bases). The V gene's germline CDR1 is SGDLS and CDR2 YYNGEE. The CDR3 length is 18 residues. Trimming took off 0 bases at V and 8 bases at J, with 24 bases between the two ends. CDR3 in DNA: TGTGCCAGCAGCGTAGACCCCCGGGGACTTGTAGGGGGGGACATTCAGTACTTC. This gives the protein CASSVDPRGLVGGDIQYF.

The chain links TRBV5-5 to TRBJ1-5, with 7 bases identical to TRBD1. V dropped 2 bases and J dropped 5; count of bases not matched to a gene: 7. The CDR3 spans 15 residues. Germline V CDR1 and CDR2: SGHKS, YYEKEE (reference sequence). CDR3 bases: TGTGCCAGCAGCTTCTTAGACAGGGCCTATCAGCCCCAGCATTTT. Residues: CASSFLDRAYQPQHF.

CDR3 sequence reads: CASSPAGVDNEQFF. Written as DNA, the CDR3 is TGTGCCAGCTCACCAGCGGGGGTAGACAATGAGCAGTTCTTC. The chain joins TRBV18 to TRBJ2-1, with TRBD2 matching 7 bases. CDR1 KGHSH and CDR2 LQKENI come from the germline V gene. The V segment lost 2 bases and the J segment 5 bases; nucleotides outside the gene matches: 3. CDR3 length: 14 amino acids.

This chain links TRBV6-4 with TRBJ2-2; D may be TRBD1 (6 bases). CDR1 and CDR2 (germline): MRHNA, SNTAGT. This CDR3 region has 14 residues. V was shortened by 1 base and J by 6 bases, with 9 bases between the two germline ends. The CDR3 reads CASSDLGHSGELFF. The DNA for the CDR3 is TGTGCCAGCAGTGACTTGGGACACTCCGGGGAGCTGTTTTTT.

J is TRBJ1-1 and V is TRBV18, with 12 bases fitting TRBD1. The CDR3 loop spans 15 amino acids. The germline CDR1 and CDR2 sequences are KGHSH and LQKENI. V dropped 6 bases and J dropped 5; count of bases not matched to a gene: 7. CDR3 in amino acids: CASSPGTGGVTEAFF. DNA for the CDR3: TGTGCCAGCTCCCCCGGGACAGGGGGCGTGACTGAAGCTTTCTTT.

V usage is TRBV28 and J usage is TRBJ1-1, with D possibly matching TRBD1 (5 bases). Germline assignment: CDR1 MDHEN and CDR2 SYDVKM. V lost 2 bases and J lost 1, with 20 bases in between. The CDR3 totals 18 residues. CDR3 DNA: TGTGCCAGCAGTTTAATGAGACAGCGGCCTACTCAGAACACTGAAGCTTTCTTT. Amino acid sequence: CASSLMRQRPTQNTEAFF. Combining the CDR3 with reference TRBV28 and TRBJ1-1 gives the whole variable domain DVKVTQSSRYLVKRTGEKVFLECVQDMDHENMFWYRQDPGLGLRLIYFSYDVKMKEKGDIPEGYSVSREKKERFSLILESASTNQTSMYLCASSLMRQRPTQNTEAFFGQGTRLTVV.

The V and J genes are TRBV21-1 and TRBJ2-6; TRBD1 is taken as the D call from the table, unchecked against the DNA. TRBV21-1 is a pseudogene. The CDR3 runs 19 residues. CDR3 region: CASSKGVWGQGGGANVLTF. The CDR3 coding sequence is TGTGCCAGCAGCAAAGGAGTGTGGGGACAGGGAGGTGGGGCCAACGTCCTGACTTTC.